The 28 T cell receptor beta chains below come from one sample, sequenced in a study of cytomegalovirus exposure and HLA in healthy donors. Vbeta (60) and Jbeta (13) primers were used in the PCR. Profiled with immunoSEQ multiplex PCR; TCRdb holds only in-frame clones, not every one. The table has roughly 160,000 clones, about 77% seen once. The sequencing sample was made of PBMCs. These receptors came from a woman in her 50s in good health and CMV-seronegative.

J is TRBJ2-3 and V is TRBV4-3; 9 nucleotides align to TRBD2. The trim removed 0 bases at V and 5 bases at J, leaving 9 bases unmatched. Germline loops: CDR1 LGHNA, CDR2 YSLEER. The CDR3 has 17 amino acids. The CDR3 loop is CASSQDHGGRARDTQYF. The CDR3 DNA reads as TGCGCCAGCAGCCAAGATCATGGCGGGAGGGCCAGAGATACGCAGTATTTT.

The rearrangement links TRBV28 to TRBJ1-2; D remains ambiguous. CDR3 length: 15 residues. Germline V gene sequence: CDR1 MDHEN, CDR2 SYDVKM. Trimming stripped 7 bases from V and 5 bases from J, with 20 bases between. CDR3 nucleotide sequence: TGTGCCAGCACCCCGGGCGGGGTAGTTCGGTATGGCTACACCTTC. It codes for CASTPGGVVRYGYTF.

This clone was seen a handful of times. The rearrangement uses TRBV7-8 and TRBJ2-1; TRBD2 is a possible D gene (7 bases). This CDR3 has 16 amino acids. The V gene lost 5 bases and the J gene lost 10 bases, with 24 bases spanning the gap. The germline CDR1 and CDR2 sequences are SGHVS and FQNEAQ. For the CDR3, the DNA is TGTGCCAGCAGCGTAGTAGCACAAGGGGGGGCCAGGGAGCAGTTCTTC. Protein: CASSVVAQGGAREQFF.

Turning to this clone: At one end, the junction sequence differs from germline, possibly due to a read error. J is TRBJ2-5 and V is TRBV27; the match to TRBD2 covers 12 bases. The CDR3 runs to 14 residues. The germline V gene encodes CDR1 MNHEY and CDR2 SMNVEV (reference sequence). The CDR3 loop is CASSRTGTSGPKDF. The CDR3 DNA sequence: TGTGCCAGCAGTAGGACCGGGACTAGCGGGCCCAAGGACTTC.

Notes on this clone: A junction end diverges from the germline sequence, so it may reflect a read error. The V gene is TRBV5-6, the J gene TRBJ2-7; 8 positions match TRBD2. This CDR3 contains 15 residues. The V gene's germline CDR1 is SGHDT and CDR2 YYEEEE. The CDR3 DNA reads as TGTGCCGGCAGCTTGGTAACTAGCGGAGCCTACGAGCAGTACTTC. It is translated as CAGSLVTSGAYEQYF.

J is TRBJ2-1 and V is TRBV5-6; 7 nucleotides match TRBD1. Germline V gene lookup returns CDR1 SGHDT and CDR2 YYEEEE. This CDR3 has 15 residues. V shed 4 bases and J 1 base; nucleotides not matched to a gene: 5. The CDR3 loop is CASSLIQGSYNEQFF. CDR3 nucleotide sequence: TGTGCCAGCAGCCTTATACAGGGGTCCTACAATGAGCAGTTCTTC.

This chain's CDR3 is CASSAAREQFF. CDR3 nucleotide sequence: TGTGCCAGCAGCGCAGCGCGAGAGCAGTTCTTC. The chain employs TRBV9 and TRBJ2-1; D not certain. Trimming cost V 3 bases and J 10 bases, with 8 bases left between them. The CDR3 runs 11 residues. Germline V CDR1 and CDR2: SGDLS, YYNGEE.

V and J are TRBV4-3 and TRBJ1-1; possible D gene TRBD1, 6 bases. Per the germline V gene, CDR1 is LGHNA and CDR2 is YSLEER. CDR3 size: 15 residues. V was cut by 1 base and J by 2 bases, with 11 bases left in between. The CDR3 DNA is TGCGCCAGCAGCCAAGGGACAGCTAGCAACACTGAAGCTTTCTTT. Protein sequence: CASSQGTASNTEAFF.

J is TRBJ1-2 and V is TRBV5-4, with 7 bases that match TRBD1. Per germline, CDR1 SGHNT and CDR2 YYREEE (reference sequence). Trimming cost V 10 bases and J 4 bases; bases outside gene matches: 13. The CDR3 spans 14 residues. CDR3 region: CAVKGGGIPYGYTF. The CDR3 DNA sequence: TGTGCCGTTAAAGGAGGGGGCATCCCCTATGGCTACACCTTC.

This clone came up once. The chain uses TRBV29-1 and TRBJ1-2, with TRBD1 identical over 10 bases. The CDR3 has 13 residues. V lost 4 bases and J lost 3; bases outside the gene matches: 2. CDR1 SQVTM and CDR2 ANQGSEA come from the germline V gene. The DNA for the CDR3 is TGCAGCGTTGGAGGGACAGGGGACTATGGCTACACCTTC. Amino acids: CSVGGTGDYGYTF. Full variable domain (missing parts from reference TRBV29-1 and TRBJ1-2): SAVISQKPSRDICQRGTSLTIQCQVDSQVTMMFWYRQQPGQSLTLIATANQGSEATYESGFVIDKFPISRPNLTFSTLTVSNMSPEDSSIYLCSVGGTGDYGYTFGSGTRLTVV.

This clone came up once. The genes are TRBV6-4 and TRBJ2-7; a weak D match, TRBD2 (5 bases). Germline loops: CDR1 MRHNA, CDR2 SNTAGT. The V end was cut by 2 bases, the J end by 4 bases, with 18 bases between. The CDR3 is 16 residues long. CDR3 loop: CASSDAEVGNAYEQYF. The CDR3 DNA is TGTGCCAGCAGTGACGCCGAGGTCGGGAACGCATACGAGCAGTACTTC.

The chain uses TRBV28 and TRBJ1-5; D uncertain. This CDR3 spans 13 amino acids. V dropped 7 bases and J dropped 6 bases, with 13 bases sitting between them. The germline CDR1 and CDR2 sequences are MDHEN and SYDVKM. The CDR3 spells CASTPVTGQPQHF. In DNA form, the CDR3 reads TGTGCCAGCACCCCCGTGACGGGTCAGCCCCAGCATTTT.

This sequence joins TRBV4-3 and TRBJ2-3; D might be TRBD2 (6 bases). The length of the CDR3 is 19 residues. The ends were cut back, 0 bases at V and 2 bases at J, with 21 bases in the middle. Germline CDR1 LGHNA, CDR2 YSLEER. The CDR3 DNA reads as TGCGCCAGCAGCCAAGATGGGGCTCGGGCGGGACCTTACACAGATACGCAGTATTTT. This encodes CASSQDGARAGPYTDTQYF.

As to this clone: The same CDR3 can be traced to other DNA sequences in this sample. The rearrangement uses TRBV5-1 and TRBJ1-4; TRBD1 agrees at 10 bases. Looked up from germline, CDR1 is SGHRS and CDR2 is YFSETQ. The trim removed 0 bases at V and 4 bases at J, leaving 0 bases unmatched. The CDR3 has 15 amino acids. The CDR3 loop reads CASSLGDRGNEKLFF. CDR3 DNA: TGCGCCAGCAGCTTGGGGGACAGGGGTAATGAAAAACTGTTTTTT.

This clone was counted only a few times. The gene calls are TRBV2 and TRBJ1-3; 7 nucleotides align to TRBD1. The J segment lost 0 bases and the V segment lost 6 bases, leaving 8 bases of the junction unmatched. The V gene's germline CDR1 is SNHLY and CDR2 FYNNEI. CDR3 length: 16 amino acids. The CDR3 DNA follows: TGTGCCAGCAGGCAACCAGGGGGTAGCTCTGGAAACACCATATATTTT. Amino acid sequence: CASRQPGGSSGNTIYF.

The chain is built from TRBV5-6 and TRBJ2-3, with a tentative D call TRBD1 (6 bases). The CDR3 length is 13 residues. The germline CDR1 and CDR2 sequences are SGHDT and YYEEEE. The V end lost 1 base, the J end lost 4 bases, and 7 bases lay between the germline ends. The CDR3 is CASSLRQADTQYF. Written as DNA, the CDR3 is TGTGCCAGCAGCTTGCGACAGGCAGATACGCAGTATTTT. Filled out from reference TRBV5-6 and TRBJ2-3, the complete variable domain reads DAGVTQSPTHLIKTRGQQVTLRCSPKSGHDTVSWYQQALGQGPQFIFQYYEEEERQRGNFPDRFSGHQFPNYSSELNVNALLLGDSALYLCASSLRQADTQYFGPGTRLTVL.

The chain links TRBV9 to TRBJ2-1; 10 bases map to TRBD2. Germline V gene sequence: CDR1 SGDLS, CDR2 YYNGEE. With 6 bases clipped from V and 6 bases from J, the junction kept 6 bases outside the gene matches. The CDR3 spans 14 residues. For the CDR3, the DNA is TGTGCCAGCACCCAAATAGCGGGGGGCAATGAGCAGTTCTTC. Translating it yields CASTQIAGGNEQFF. Full variable domain (remainder filled in from reference TRBV9 and TRBJ2-1): DSGVTQTPKHLITATGQRVTLRCSPRSGDLSVYWYQQSLDQGLQFLIQYYNGEERAKGNILERFSAQQFPDLHSELNLSSLELGDSALYFCASTQIAGGNEQFFGPGTRLTVL.

The chain is built from TRBV11-2 and TRBJ2-3; 7 nucleotides agree with TRBD2. The J segment lost 6 bases and the V segment lost 0 bases, leaving 9 bases of the junction unmatched. The germline CDR1 and CDR2 sequences are SGHAT and FQNNGV. There are 16 residues in the CDR3. CDR3 region: CASSLESLLAADTQYF. DNA for the CDR3: TGTGCCAGCAGCTTAGAGAGTCTCCTAGCGGCGGATACGCAGTATTTT.

V gene TRBV4-3 combines with J gene TRBJ2-3; 8 bases align to TRBD2. In germline, CDR1 is LGHNA, CDR2 YSLEER. This CDR3 has 17 amino acids. Trimming removed 0 bases from V and 0 bases from J; junction bases left unmatched: 5. Here the CDR3 DNA reads TGCGCCAGCAGCCAAGATTTCAGCGGGGGTAGCACAGATACGCAGTATTTT. It is translated as CASSQDFSGGSTDTQYF.

The V and J genes are TRBV11-2 and TRBJ2-1; 9 positions match TRBD2. In germline, CDR1 is SGHAT, CDR2 FQNNGV. The length of the CDR3 is 16 residues. Losses at the gene ends were 3 bases for V and 1 base for J; bases not matched to a gene: 4. Here the CDR3 DNA reads TGTGCCAGCAGCTTGGTGAGCGGGAGGTCCTACAATGAGCAGTTCTTC. Its protein product is CASSLVSGRSYNEQFF.

This clone was found once. The J gene is TRBJ2-1, the V gene TRBV6-6; the match to TRBD2 covers 8 bases. CDR1 and CDR2 from the germline V gene are MNHNY and SVGAGI (reference sequence). V lost 11 bases, J lost 9 bases, and 12 bases stayed unmatched. This CDR3 has 13 residues. The CDR3 sequence is CAGRGGPRGEQFF. In DNA form, the CDR3 reads TGTGCCGGCCGCGGGGGGCCCCGGGGTGAGCAGTTCTTC.

This clone has just a few counts. The rearrangement uses TRBV11-2 and TRBJ2-7, with 12 positions matching TRBD1. The germline V gene has CDR1 SGHAT and CDR2 FQNNGV. The CDR3 is 14 amino acids. V lost 5 bases to trimming and J lost 5 bases; unmatched junction nucleotides: 4. The CDR3 bases are TGTGCCAGCAGCATGGGACAGGGGGCCAACGAGCAGTACTTC. This sequence encodes CASSMGQGANEQYF.

This rearrangement joins TRBV6-5 to TRBJ2-1; a weak D match, TRBD1 (6 bases). Trimming left V 4 bases short and J 3 bases short, with 13 bases between. CDR1 is MNHEY and CDR2 is SVGAGI in the germline V gene. The CDR3 covers 15 residues. The CDR3 protein is CASSFVKGDYNEQFF. CDR3 sequence (DNA): TGTGCCAGCAGTTTCGTCAAGGGGGACTACAATGAGCAGTTCTTC.

The chain has TRBV29-1 and TRBJ1-3; tentative D call: TRBD1 (5 bases). The germline CDR1 and CDR2 sequences are SQVTM and ANQGSEA. This CDR3 has 11 residues. V was shortened by 4 bases and J by 4 bases, with 5 bases between the two germline ends. The CDR3 here is CSVGQGNTIYF. The CDR3 DNA reads TGCAGCGTTGGACAGGGAAACACCATATATTTT.

The gene calls are TRBV9 and TRBJ2-3, with 8 nucleotides matching TRBD2. CDR3 length: 15 residues. V lost 0 bases to trimming and J lost 0 bases; unmatched junction nucleotides: 0. CDR1 and CDR2 (germline): SGDLS, YYNGEE. The CDR3 region has the DNA TGTGCCAGCAGCGTAGGCGGGGGGAGCACAGATACGCAGTATTTT. This translates into CASSVGGGSTDTQYF.

This chain uses TRBV18 with TRBJ1-4; TRBD1 matches at 7 bases. Trimming cost V 2 bases and J 3 bases; bases outside gene matches: 15. Germline CDR1 reads KGHSH; CDR2 reads LQKENI. The CDR3 is made up of 19 amino acids. The CDR3 loop is CASSPATGTAILANEKLFF. DNA of the CDR3: TGTGCCAGCTCACCAGCTACCGGGACAGCGATCCTTGCTAATGAAAAACTGTTTTTT.

The J gene is TRBJ2-2, the V gene TRBV11-2; D call uncertain. Germline V CDR1 and CDR2: SGHAT, FQNNGV. V lost 7 bases, J lost 4 bases, and 10 bases lay in between. This CDR3 region has 13 residues. Here the CDR3 DNA reads TGTGCCAGCACCCTCCCCTTCACCGGGGAGCTGTTTTTT. Translating gives CASTLPFTGELFF.

The chain is built from TRBV15 and TRBJ2-5; no clear D gene. Looked up from germline, CDR1 is LNHNV and CDR2 is YYDKDF (reference sequence). V was trimmed by 5 bases and J by 2 bases, leaving 9 bases between them. This CDR3 is built from 13 residues. CDR3 sequence reads: CATSLRLQETQYF. The CDR3 nucleotides read TGTGCCACCAGCCTTCGGTTGCAAGAGACCCAGTACTTC.